The 32 T cell receptor beta chains below come from one sample, sequenced in a study of shared clonotypes between healthy human individuals. Naive CD8 cells lacked CD45RO, underwent positive selection for CCR7 and left out terminally differentiated effector memory CD45RA+ cells. Clones were sequenced by immunoSEQ multiplex PCR, and TCRdb holds only the in-frame ones, with some missing. There are a few million clones in the sample; around 95% occur only once, and 1.5% to 2% lies in the top ten. The source material was naive CD8+ T cells from PBMCs. The origin of the receptors is a man younger than 35 in good health. Some clones in this sample may be carry-over from other donors' samples.

The V gene is TRBV19, the J gene TRBJ1-2; unclear D gene. Trimming removed 3 bases from V and 4 bases from J, with 15 bases in between. The CDR3 is 15 residues long. Germline assignment: CDR1 LNHDA and CDR2 SQIVND (reference sequence). CDR3 protein: CASSILSDLVYGYTF. DNA for the CDR3: TGTGCCAGTAGTATTTTGTCGGACCTCGTCTATGGCTACACCTTC.

The V gene is TRBV18, the J gene TRBJ1-3; D gene uncertain. V was trimmed by 3 bases and J by 2 bases, leaving 17 bases between them. CDR3 length: 17 residues. Germline CDR1 is KGHSH and CDR2 is LQKENI. Here the CDR3 DNA reads TGTGCCAGCTCACCGATAGTCCGGCGGGAGGCTGGAAACACCATATATTTT. It yields the protein CASSPIVRREAGNTIYF.

The V call is TRBV2, the J call TRBJ1-1, with a tentative D call TRBD1 (5 bases). There are 14 residues in the CDR3. Germline CDR1 reads SNHLY; CDR2 reads FYNNEI. V was clipped by 0 bases and J by 11 bases, with 16 bases between them. CDR3 in amino acids: CASSEALRGDGAFF. The CDR3 coding sequence is TGTGCCAGCAGTGAAGCGCTGCGGGGGGATGGGGCTTTCTTT.

V usage is TRBV7-9 and J usage is TRBJ2-7; 7 bases are a match to TRBD2. The CDR3 contains 15 residues. Unmatched junction bases numbered 8, after V lost 2 bases and J lost 4 bases. The germline V gene has CDR1 SEHNR and CDR2 FQNEAQ (reference sequence). The CDR3 here is CASSLPDGGGYEQYF. CDR3 in DNA: TGTGCCAGCAGCTTACCCGACGGCGGGGGATACGAGCAGTACTTC.

The CDR3 DNA follows: TGCGCCAGCAGAGTCCGGGACAGAAAGAGGGGTACGCAGTATTTT. Encoded protein: CASRVRDRKRGTQYF. V gene TRBV23-1 combines with J gene TRBJ2-3, with 7 bases lining up with TRBD1. TRBV23-1 has ORF status, its function being uncertain. The CDR3 length is 15 residues. Trimming took 6 bases from V and 8 from J; bases not matched to a gene: 14.

This chain connects TRBV5-6 to TRBJ1-4; a weak D match, TRBD1 (6 bases). The CDR3 contains 18 residues. The ends were cut back, 0 bases at V and 4 bases at J, with 19 bases in the middle. Looked up from germline, CDR1 is SGHDT and CDR2 is YYEEEE. The DNA of the CDR3 is TGTGCCAGCAGCTTGGCACGAGATTCCGGACAGAATAATGAAAAACTGTTTTTT. Translated: CASSLARDSGQNNEKLFF.

The gene calls are TRBV29-1 and TRBJ2-1; the D gene is possibly TRBD1 (5 bases). V lost 5 bases to trimming and J lost 2 bases, with 19 bases between them. Germline CDR1 reads SQVTM; CDR2 reads ANQGSEA. The CDR3 has 16 residues. The CDR3 DNA follows: TGCAGCGTTATCTACGCAGGGCAGGGAACCTACAATGAGCAGTTCTTC. This translates into CSVIYAGQGTYNEQFF.

The chain has TRBV5-6 and TRBJ2-7; the D gene is possibly TRBD1 (5 bases). The CDR3 has 14 residues. Trimming removed 2 bases at V and 2 bases at J, with 11 bases between. The germline V gene has CDR1 SGHDT and CDR2 YYEEEE. The CDR3 loop is CASSLIDRPYEQYF. CDR3 nucleotides: TGTGCCAGCAGCTTAATAGACAGACCCTACGAGCAGTACTTC.

J is TRBJ2-3 and V is TRBV6-1; no reliable D call. Germline V lookup: CDR1 MNHNS, CDR2 SASEGT. Deletions cut 8 bases from V and 5 bases from J, with 5 bases between. The CDR3 covers 10 residues. The CDR3 sequence: CASRGDTQYF. CDR3 bases: TGTGCCAGCCGAGGAGATACGCAGTATTTT.

The chain employs TRBV7-8 and TRBJ2-1; D is perhaps TRBD2 (6 bases). The CDR3 runs 16 residues. CDR1 is SGHVS, CDR2 FQNEAQ, per germline. The V gene lost 0 bases and the J gene lost 4 bases, with 13 bases spanning the gap. CDR3 sequence reads: CASSLANGSPYNEQFF. CDR3 DNA sequence: TGTGCCAGCAGCTTAGCGAACGGGAGCCCGTACAATGAGCAGTTCTTC.

The V and J genes are TRBV27 and TRBJ1-1; D is undetermined. V was cut by 1 base and J by 1 base, with 19 bases left in between. The CDR3 length is 18 residues. Germline loops: CDR1 MNHEY, CDR2 SMNVEV (reference sequence). CDR3 DNA: TGTGCCAGCAGTTTATACGGCAGGCAAACCCACTGGAACACTGAAGCTTTCTTT. Translation: CASSLYGRQTHWNTEAFF.

This rearrangement joins TRBV28 to TRBJ2-2; 10 positions match TRBD1. The germline CDR1 and CDR2 sequences are MDHEN and SYDVKM. The CDR3 sequence is 18 residues long. J lost 6 bases, V lost 6 bases, and 16 bases had no gene match. The CDR3 reads CASSTDVEGTGEAGELFF. DNA of the CDR3: TGTGCCAGCAGCACCGATGTGGAGGGGACAGGGGAGGCCGGGGAGCTGTTTTTT.

The rearrangement links TRBV13 to TRBJ1-2, with 7 positions matching TRBD1. The germline CDR1 and CDR2 sequences are PRHDT and FYEKMQ (reference sequence). This CDR3 spans 15 amino acids. V lost 5 bases to trimming and J lost 8 bases; unmatched junction nucleotides: 14. The DNA for the CDR3 is TGTGCCAGCAGCCCCCATCCGACAGGGCGGGGGGGCTACACCTTC. It codes for CASSPHPTGRGGYTF.

The V call is TRBV11-2, the J call TRBJ1-2; D not resolved. Germline V gene data show CDR1 as SGHAT and CDR2 as FQNNGV. V was clipped by 5 bases and J by 8 bases, with 18 bases between them. CDR3 length: 14 residues. CDR3 region: CASSQTFVAEGYTF. The CDR3 region has the DNA TGTGCCAGCAGCCAAACCTTTGTGGCAGAAGGCTACACCTTC.

The chain uses TRBV28 and TRBJ2-1; TRBD1 matches 7 bases. CDR1 and CDR2 (germline): MDHEN, SYDVKM. The CDR3 length is 16 residues. After removal of 4 bases from V and 4 bases from J, the junction contained 10 bases not matched to a gene. CDR3 protein: CASSSRPGTVYNEQFF. CDR3 coding DNA: TGTGCCAGCAGTTCCCGTCCCGGGACAGTTTACAATGAGCAGTTCTTC.

The chain combines TRBV30 with TRBJ2-1; possibly TRBD2 for D (5 bases). Trimming removed 1 base from V and 8 bases from J, with 9 bases in between. The CDR3 runs 12 residues. Germline assignment: CDR1 GTSNPN and CDR2 SVGIG (reference sequence). CDR3 sequence (DNA): TGTGCCTGGAGTGGAGAGGGCGATGAGCAGTTCTTC. It encodes CAWSGEGDEQFF.

The rearrangement links TRBV28 to TRBJ1-3, with 7 positions matching TRBD1. The germline V gene has CDR1 MDHEN and CDR2 SYDVKM. With 5 bases clipped from V and 4 bases from J, the junction kept 8 bases outside the gene matches. This CDR3 region has 15 residues. The CDR3 spells CASSRRGFRGNTIYF. DNA of the CDR3: TGTGCCAGCAGTCGCAGGGGGTTTAGGGGAAACACCATATATTTT.

This clone has more than one count but fewer than ten. The chain links TRBV19 to TRBJ1-4; D is unclear. V shed 8 bases and J shed 10 bases, with 11 bases lying between them. This CDR3 is 11 amino acids long. Germline values: CDR1 LNHDA, CDR2 SQIVND (reference sequence). CDR3 in DNA: TGTGCCAGTGGGTACATCGCAAAACTGTTTTTT. Translation gives CASGYIAKLFF.

The DNA of the CDR3 is TGTGCCAGCAGTGAAAGAGGGACAGGGGTTTATCAGCCCCAGCATTTT. Encoded protein: CASSERGTGVYQPQHF. The V gene is TRBV6-1, the J gene TRBJ1-5, with 10 bases matching TRBD1. The CDR3 sequence is 16 residues long. Per germline, CDR1 MNHNS and CDR2 SASEGT. The V and J ends lost 2 bases and 5 bases, in that order; junction bases with no gene match: 6.

The gene calls are TRBV19 and TRBJ2-2, with a weak D call TRBD2 (6 bases). In germline, CDR1 is LNHDA, CDR2 SQIVND (reference sequence). The CDR3 has 12 amino acids. V lost 6 bases and J lost 9, with 11 bases in between. CDR3 DNA sequence: TGTGCCAGTAGCCCCCGGGAGAGGGAGCTGTTTTTT. Translation gives CASSPRERELFF.

This clone was seen a single time. V and J are TRBV11-2 and TRBJ2-7; 7 bases map to TRBD1. The V and J ends lost 10 bases and 3 bases, in that order; junction bases with no gene match: 6. The CDR3 runs to 12 residues. Germline CDR1 reads SGHAT; CDR2 reads FQNNGV. The CDR3 bases are TGTGCCACTTCGACAGGGTACTACGAGCAGTACTTC. Translating it yields CATSTGYYEQYF.

The chain has TRBV28 and TRBJ1-4; no firm D call. V lost 3 bases to trimming and J lost 2 bases, with 16 bases between them. The CDR3 contains 17 residues. Germline CDR1 MDHEN, CDR2 SYDVKM. The CDR3, as DNA: TGTGCCAGCAGTTTGTCAGGCATACCCATTACTAATGAAAAACTGTTTTTT. It encodes CASSLSGIPITNEKLFF.

For the CDR3, the DNA is TGTGTCAGAAGCTTAAGGGAGGCTACCTACAATGAGCAGTTCTTC. This encodes CVRSLREATYNEQFF. The chain links TRBV7-5 to TRBJ2-1; TRBD2, the table's D call, was not compared with the DNA. TRBV7-5 is a known pseudogene. The CDR3 loop spans 15 amino acids.

This chain connects TRBV6-4 to TRBJ2-1; 7 positions match TRBD1. Looked up from germline, CDR1 is MRHNA and CDR2 is SNTAGT. V shed 0 bases, J shed 2 bases, and the junction held 4 bases outside the gene matches. There are 16 residues in the CDR3. The CDR3 bases are TGTGCCAGCAGTGACTCAGAGGGGGCCCCCTACAATGAGCAGTTCTTC. This sequence encodes CASSDSEGAPYNEQFF.

The chain recombines TRBV27 with TRBJ1-1; D is unclear. Trimming removed 9 bases at V and 3 bases at J, with 20 bases between. Germline lookup yields CDR1 MNHEY and CDR2 SMNVEV (reference sequence). The CDR3 runs to 15 residues. In nucleotides, the CDR3 is TGTGCCAGTTGGCCTGGCGGGTACGAGTACACTGAAGCTTTCTTT. It is translated as CASWPGGYEYTEAFF.

This chain connects TRBV11-2 to TRBJ2-1; TRBD1 matches at 10 bases. This CDR3 has 15 amino acids. The ends lost 5 bases at V and 5 bases at J; junction bases unmatched: 6. Germline CDR1 SGHAT, CDR2 FQNNGV. CDR3 protein: CASSGRQGANNEQFF. CDR3 DNA: TGTGCCAGCAGCGGTCGACAGGGGGCCAACAATGAGCAGTTCTTC.

The chain carries TRBV5-5 and TRBJ2-7; D not certain. Germline V CDR1 and CDR2: SGHKS, YYEKEE (reference sequence). This CDR3 region has 12 residues. Between the trimmed V and J ends, which lost 4 bases and 0 bases, there was a span of 5 bases. CDR3 sequence: CASSALSYEQYF. The CDR3 coding sequence is TGTGCCAGCAGCGCCCTCTCCTACGAGCAGTACTTC. Supplemented by reference TRBV5-5 and TRBJ2-7, the full variable domain reads DAGVTQSPTHLIKTRGQQVTLRCSPISGHKSVSWYQQVLGQGPQFIFQYYEKEERGRGNFPDRFSARQFPNYSSELNVNALLLGDSALYLCASSALSYEQYFGPGTRLTVT.

The gene calls are TRBV4-1 and TRBJ1-5; D remains ambiguous. This CDR3 has 14 residues. The germline V and J ends were trimmed by 7 bases and 0 bases, with 10 bases remaining between them. Germline CDR1 is MGHRA and CDR2 is YSYEKL. The CDR3 spells CASKPKYSNQPQHF. The CDR3 coding sequence is TGCGCCAGCAAACCGAAATATAGCAATCAGCCCCAGCATTTT.

The J gene is TRBJ2-1, the V gene TRBV2, with 10 bases that match TRBD1. The CDR3 loop spans 15 amino acids. V trimming: 6 bases; J trimming: 2 bases; junction bases outside the gene matches: 4. Looked up from germline, CDR1 is SNHLY and CDR2 is FYNNEI. CDR3 in DNA: TGTGCCAGCAGCACAGGACAGGGGGCCTACAATGAGCAGTTCTTC. Its translation is CASSTGQGAYNEQFF.

The chain is built from TRBV9 and TRBJ2-3, with a weak D call TRBD1 (5 bases). V gave up 0 bases and J gave up 2 bases, with 7 bases separating them. Germline-derived CDR1 and CDR2 are SGDLS and YYNGEE. This CDR3 region has 14 residues. The CDR3 spells CASSVEGDTDTQYF. DNA of the CDR3: TGTGCCAGCAGCGTAGAAGGGGACACAGATACGCAGTATTTT.

The chain employs TRBV10-3 and TRBJ1-5, with 10 bases fitting TRBD1. Trimming cost V 3 bases and J 0 bases; bases outside gene matches: 8. CDR3 length: 18 residues. Per germline, CDR1 ENHRY and CDR2 SYGVKD. This CDR3 reads CAISDPGQGSDSNQPQHF. CDR3 sequence (DNA): TGTGCCATCAGTGATCCGGGACAGGGGTCCGATAGCAATCAGCCCCAGCATTTT.

The genes are TRBV9 and TRBJ2-3, with TRBD1 as a possible D gene (7 bases). CDR3 length: 16 amino acids. Germline V CDR1 and CDR2: SGDLS, YYNGEE. The V gene lost 3 bases and the J gene lost 6 bases, with 20 bases spanning the gap. For the CDR3, the DNA is TGTGCCAGCAGCGGATGGCAGGGGGGAAACTATGATACGCAGTATTTT. Protein sequence: CASSGWQGGNYDTQYF. Full variable domain (missing parts from reference TRBV9 and TRBJ2-3): DSGVTQTPKHLITATGQRVTLRCSPRSGDLSVYWYQQSLDQGLQFLIQYYNGEERAKGNILERFSAQQFPDLHSELNLSSLELGDSALYFCASSGWQGGNYDTQYFGPGTRLTVL.